This T cell receptor (beta chain) was identified in a study of radiotherapy plus CTLA-4 blockade in lung cancer. Study-wide context: Disease control reached roughly 33%, with objective responses in roughly 17%.

Regarding the study as a whole: Peripheral blood showed expansion of tumor-derived TCR clones after radiotherapy and ipilimumab.

Chemo-refractory metastatic non-small-cell lung cancer patients underwent focal radiation alongside CTLA-4 blockade with ipilimumab. The repertoire was sequenced with immunoSEQ multiplex PCR; TCRdb's copy has only in-frame clones and lacks some. The data show some 51,000 clones, about three quarters seen once. This CDR3 region has 15 residues. CDR1 is LNHNV, CDR2 YYDKDF, per germline (reference sequence). V was trimmed by 0 bases and J by 5 bases, leaving 13 bases between them. Concerning this clone: Its target is not known.

V is TRBV15 and J is TRBJ1-2; D is unresolved. This sequence was found in a human donor with non-small cell lung cancer whose response to radiotherapy plus ipilimumab could not be evaluated. The sequenced sample was peripheral blood, obtained from a patient treated with radiotherapy plus ipilimumab. The CDR3 sequence is CATSRDLAGGYGYTF. Here the CDR3 DNA reads TGTGCCACCAGCAGAGATCTCGCAGGAGGGTATGGCTACACCTTC.